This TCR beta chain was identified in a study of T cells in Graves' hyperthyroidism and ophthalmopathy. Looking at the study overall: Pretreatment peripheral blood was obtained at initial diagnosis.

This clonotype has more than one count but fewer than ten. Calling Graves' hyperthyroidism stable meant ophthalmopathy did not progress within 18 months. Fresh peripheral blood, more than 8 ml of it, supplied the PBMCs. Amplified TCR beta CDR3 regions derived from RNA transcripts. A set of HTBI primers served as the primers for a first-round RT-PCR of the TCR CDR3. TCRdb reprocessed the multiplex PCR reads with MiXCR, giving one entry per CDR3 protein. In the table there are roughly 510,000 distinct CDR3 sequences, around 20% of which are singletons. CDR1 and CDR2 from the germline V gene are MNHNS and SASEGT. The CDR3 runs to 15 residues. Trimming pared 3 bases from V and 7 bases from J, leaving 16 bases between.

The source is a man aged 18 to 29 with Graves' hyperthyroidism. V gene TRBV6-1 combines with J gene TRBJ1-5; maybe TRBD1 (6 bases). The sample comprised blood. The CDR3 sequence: CASSDGSGGRQPQHF. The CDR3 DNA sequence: TGTGCCAGCAGTGACGGGAGCGGGGGCAGGCAGCCCCAGCATTTT.